These 31 T cell receptor beta chains came from one sample sequenced in a study of human T cells and chemical hapten exposure. TCRdb ran MiXCR on the RACE reads and lists one entry per CDR3 protein. The sample lists around 250,000 distinct CDR3 sequences, 7% to 10% occurring once. Noted time point: pre-sensitization, week 0. Treatment defined: therapeutic diphenylcyclopropenone sensitization with weekly scalp DPC. Sequencing was performed on whole blood, taken in connection with sensitization to the hapten diphenylcyclopropenone (DPC). The receptors derive from a woman aged 40 to 50 with alopecia areata. Some clones in this sample may be carry-over from other donors' samples.

This clonotype occurred many times. The chain links TRBV20-1 to TRBJ2-3, with TRBD2 matching over 7 bases. The germline V gene has CDR1 DFQATT and CDR2 SNEGSKA (reference sequence). The CDR3 loop spans 15 amino acids. Trimming took 5 bases from V and 1 from J; bases not matched to a gene: 9. CDR3 amino acids: CSAWDLAGGTDTQYF. CDR3 DNA: TGCAGTGCTTGGGACTTGGCGGGAGGCACAGATACGCAGTATTTT.

The CDR3 reads CASSFPYSGGTDTQYF. The CDR3 DNA reads TGTGCCAGCAGCTTTCCCTACAGTGGGGGCACAGATACGCAGTATTTT. The chain combines TRBV11-2 with TRBJ2-3; no clear D. From germline, CDR1 is SGHAT and CDR2 FQNNGV. This CDR3 has 16 residues. Trimming stripped 3 bases from V and 1 base from J, with 14 bases between.

This chain links TRBV29-1 with TRBJ2-1; a weak D match, TRBD2 (5 bases). The germline V and J ends were trimmed by 7 bases and 6 bases, with 10 bases remaining between them. CDR1 and CDR2 (germline): SQVTM, ANQGSEA. The CDR3 contains 11 residues. CDR3 region: CSGGGINEQFF. CDR3 DNA sequence: TGCAGCGGAGGAGGAATCAATGAGCAGTTCTTC.

This chain links TRBV4-1 with TRBJ2-4; TRBD1 matches at 8 bases. The V and J ends lost 4 bases and 0 bases, in that order; junction bases with no gene match: 11. The CDR3 runs 18 residues. In germline, CDR1 is MGHRA, CDR2 YSYEKL. Written as DNA, the CDR3 is TGCGCCAGCAGCCCAAGGGCGCGACAGGGGATAGCCAAAAACATTCAGTACTTC. Protein: CASSPRARQGIAKNIQYF.

This clonotype was observed at least ten times. The rearrangement uses TRBV28 and TRBJ2-1; 13 nucleotides match TRBD2. CDR3 size: 21 residues. V was pared by 3 bases and J by 1 base, with 15 bases of the junction left unmatched. Germline lookup yields CDR1 MDHEN and CDR2 SYDVKM. CDR3 DNA: TGTGCCAGCAGTTTTAGGCCCGGGACTAGCGGGACCGGTGGGTCCTACAATGAGCAGTTCTTC. It translates to CASSFRPGTSGTGGSYNEQFF.

About this clonotype: A much larger clone lies one base from this, so it may be a read error. The rearrangement uses TRBV11-2 and TRBJ2-3; no firm D call. Trimming cost V 6 bases and J 4 bases, with 8 bases left between them. Per the germline V gene, CDR1 is SGHAT and CDR2 is FQNNGV. CDR3 length: 12 residues. DNA of the CDR3: TGTGCCAGCAGGACGTGGGCAGATACGCAGTATTTT. It codes for CASRTWADTQYF.

The chain uses TRBV5-4 and TRBJ1-1, with D uncertain. V lost 4 bases and J 4 bases, leaving 23 bases between the germline ends. The CDR3 loop spans 17 amino acids. CDR1 and CDR2 from the germline V gene are SGHNT and YYREEE (reference sequence). CDR3 nucleotide sequence: TGTGCCAGCAGCCGATTCTTGGACCCTTTCGGCGGCACTGAAGCTTTCTTT. This sequence encodes CASSRFLDPFGGTEAFF.

This clonotype came up a few times. The chain links TRBV4-3 to TRBJ2-3; D might be TRBD2 (7 bases). The CDR3 has 18 amino acids. Looked up from germline, CDR1 is LGHNA and CDR2 is YSLEER. Trimming stripped 5 bases from V and 0 bases from J, with 21 bases between. The CDR3 DNA is TGCGCCAGCAGCGAAAGGGGGGGTGGTAGGGCCAGCACAGATACGCAGTATTTT. It yields the protein CASSERGGGRASTDTQYF.

The CDR3 region is CASSQIPGTPGNSPLHF. The CDR3 DNA reads TGCGCCAGCAGCCAGATACCCGGGACACCGGGCAATTCACCCCTCCACTTT. The chain uses TRBV4-3 and TRBJ1-6, with D possibly being TRBD1 (6 bases). V dropped 3 bases and J dropped 7 bases, with 19 bases sitting between them. The CDR3 length is 17 residues. The germline gives CDR1 LGHNA, CDR2 YSLEER.

The rearrangement uses TRBV20-1 and TRBJ2-1, with TRBD1 as a possible D gene (6 bases). V was shortened by 8 bases and J by 5 bases, with 16 bases between the two germline ends. CDR3 length equals 13 residues. Germline V gene lookup returns CDR1 DFQATT and CDR2 SNEGSKA (reference sequence). The CDR3 DNA reads as TGCAGTCCAACAGGGTCAGCGGACAATGAGCAGTTCTTC. Its translation is CSPTGSADNEQFF.

This clonotype was counted only a few times. The V and J genes are TRBV20-1 and TRBJ2-7, with TRBD2 matching over 13 bases. Germline V gene lookup returns CDR1 DFQATT and CDR2 SNEGSKA (reference sequence). The CDR3 loop spans 15 amino acids. J gave up 7 bases and V 3 bases, and 9 bases lay outside the gene matches. As DNA, the CDR3 is TGCAGTGCTAGGGTACTAGCGGGAGGGGGAGGTGAGCAGTACTTC. It is translated as CSARVLAGGGGEQYF.

The sample holds a few counts of this clonotype. The chain's CDR3 is CSARLGASQPQHF. The CDR3 DNA reads TGCAGTGCTAGATTGGGGGCCTCTCAGCCCCAGCATTTT. The chain joins TRBV20-1 to TRBJ1-5; a possible D gene is TRBD1 (6 bases). The V end lost 2 bases, the J end lost 6 bases, and 11 bases lay between the germline ends. CDR3 length equals 13 residues. Germline V gene data show CDR1 as DFQATT and CDR2 as SNEGSKA (reference sequence).

V usage is TRBV30 and J usage is TRBJ2-3; TRBD2 is a possible D gene (5 bases). The CDR3 runs 11 residues. V was cut by 5 bases and J by 9 bases, with 12 bases left in between. CDR1 is GTSNPN and CDR2 is SVGIG in the germline V gene (reference sequence). CDR3 nucleotides: TGTGCCTGGGCTATATCGGGGACGCAGTATTTT. Protein product: CAWAISGTQYF.

This clonotype has a handful of counts. The chain is built from TRBV6-5 and TRBJ1-1; 9 nucleotides line up with TRBD1. Germline CDR1 is MNHEY and CDR2 is SVGAGI. The CDR3 has 17 residues. V trimming: 5 bases; J trimming: 7 bases; junction bases outside the gene matches: 17. The CDR3: CASSTPGQGIPGYEAFF. CDR3 in DNA: TGTGCCAGCAGTACCCCGGGACAGGGTATTCCGGGATATGAAGCTTTCTTT.

This clonotype was seen more than once but under ten times. The CDR3 DNA reads TGCGCCAGCAGCTTGGATAGCGCCTCCTACGAGCAGTACTTC. Translating it yields CASSLDSASYEQYF. The J gene is TRBJ2-7, the V gene TRBV5-1; TRBD2 might be the D (5 bases). Trimming took off 0 bases at V and 0 bases at J, with 7 bases between the two ends. Per germline, CDR1 SGHRS and CDR2 YFSETQ. The CDR3 runs to 14 residues.

This clonotype was observed many times. This rearrangement joins TRBV25-1 to TRBJ2-5; 8 bases agree with TRBD1. The CDR3 totals 17 residues. Germline V gives CDR1 MGHDK, CDR2 SYGVNS. With V trimmed by 0 bases and J by 2 bases, 8 bases remained unmatched. In DNA, the CDR3 is TGTGCCAGCAGTGAATATGAGGCAGGGGGCTGGCAAGAGACCCAGTACTTC. Protein: CASSEYEAGGWQETQYF.

The genes are TRBV27 and TRBJ2-1; TRBD2 matches at 10 bases. This CDR3 region has 16 residues. The germline gives CDR1 MNHEY, CDR2 SMNVEV (reference sequence). The V gene end was trimmed by 3 bases and the J gene end by 9 bases; junction bases not matched to a gene: 11. CDR3 bases: TGTGCCAGCAGTTTCCCGCCAGCGGGAGGGCCCGCTGAGCAGTTCTTC. Encoded protein: CASSFPPAGGPAEQFF.

This clonotype has only a few counts. This chain connects TRBV24-1 to TRBJ2-1; 10 bases agree with TRBD2. The germline gives CDR1 KGHDR, CDR2 SFDVKD. The CDR3 extends over 16 amino acids. Trimming took 3 bases from V and 4 from J; bases not matched to a gene: 5. CDR3 residues: CATSDTGTSVYNEQFF. The CDR3 coding sequence is TGTGCCACCAGTGATACCGGGACTAGCGTATACAATGAGCAGTTCTTC.

Only a few counts were recorded for this clonotype. The chain couples TRBV4-3 to TRBJ2-7; D possibly uses TRBD1 or TRBD2 (5 bases each). Germline CDR1 LGHNA, CDR2 YSLEER. The CDR3 loop spans 14 amino acids. The V and J ends lost 0 bases and 3 bases respectively, with 9 bases between them. CDR3 in amino acids: CASSQDLGGYEQYF. The CDR3 coding sequence is TGCGCCAGCAGCCAAGATCTTGGGGGCTACGAGCAGTACTTC.

This clonotype appeared a few times. The V call is TRBV4-2, the J call TRBJ1-1; no firm D call. Deletions cut 2 bases from V and 1 base from J, with 8 bases between. The CDR3 runs to 14 residues. Germline V gene sequence: CDR1 LGHNA, CDR2 YNFKEQ. The CDR3 sequence: CASSQMETNTEAFF. CDR3 coding DNA: TGTGCCAGCAGCCAAATGGAGACGAACACTGAAGCTTTCTTT.

The chain uses TRBV5-1 and TRBJ2-2, with 10 bases that match TRBD2. CDR1 is SGHRS, CDR2 YFSETQ, per germline. J was trimmed by 0 bases and V by 5 bases; bases with no gene match: 7. This CDR3 spans 17 amino acids. The CDR3 protein is CASRSTAGGPNTGELFF. The CDR3 DNA reads as TGCGCCAGCAGATCTACAGCGGGAGGGCCGAACACCGGGGAGCTGTTTTTT.

This sequence joins TRBV28 and TRBJ1-5; 12 bases map to TRBD1. Trimming took 6 bases from V and 7 from J; bases not matched to a gene: 10. Germline V lookup: CDR1 MDHEN, CDR2 SYDVKM. There are 16 residues in the CDR3. The CDR3 DNA reads as TGTGCCAGCAGCCGGGGACAGGGGGCAACCAGGCAGCCCCAGCATTTT. Protein product: CASSRGQGATRQPQHF. Combining the CDR3 with reference TRBV28 and TRBJ1-5 gives the whole variable domain DVKVTQSSRYLVKRTGEKVFLECVQDMDHENMFWYRQDPGLGLRLIYFSYDVKMKEKGDIPEGYSVSREKKERFSLILESASTNQTSMYLCASSRGQGATRQPQHFGDGTRLSIL.

The chain joins TRBV5-1 to TRBJ2-5, with 8 positions matching TRBD1. The germline V gene encodes CDR1 SGHRS and CDR2 YFSETQ. The CDR3 contains 15 residues. Germline trimming cut 2 bases from V and 3 bases from J; bases unmatched to any gene: 6. The CDR3 loop is CASSFGSGGEETQYF. For the CDR3, the DNA is TGCGCCAGCAGCTTTGGCTCAGGGGGCGAAGAGACCCAGTACTTC.

The V and J genes are TRBV20-1 and TRBJ2-7; D is undetermined. V lost 0 bases, J lost 4 bases, and 10 bases lay in between. The CDR3 sequence is 13 residues long. Germline V gene lookup returns CDR1 DFQATT and CDR2 SNEGSKA (reference sequence). The CDR3 nucleotides are TGCAGTGCTAGAGATATGACCATATACGAGCAGTACTTC. It yields the protein CSARDMTIYEQYF.

This clonotype was detected only a few times. The chain is built from TRBV5-1 and TRBJ2-3, with 10 bases that match TRBD2. This CDR3 contains 15 residues. CDR1 is SGHRS, CDR2 YFSETQ, per germline. V lost 5 bases to trimming and J lost 5 bases; unmatched junction nucleotides: 8. This chain's CDR3 is CASRKAGGPEDTQYF. The CDR3 DNA follows: TGCGCCAGCAGAAAAGCGGGAGGGCCGGAAGATACGCAGTATTTT.

The sample holds a few counts of this clonotype. The chain recombines TRBV2 with TRBJ2-4, with a weak D call TRBD1 (6 bases). In germline, CDR1 is SNHLY, CDR2 FYNNEI. This CDR3 has 13 amino acids. The V end lost 7 bases, the J end lost 9 bases, and 16 bases lay between the germline ends. CDR3 bases: TGTGCCAGCACCTTAGGCACAGGGTCCATTCAGTACTTC. Residues: CASTLGTGSIQYF.

This clonotype was counted at least ten times. The chain carries TRBV20-1 and TRBJ1-5, with TRBD1 matching over 8 bases. V shed 3 bases, J shed 3 bases, and the junction held 4 bases outside the gene matches. The CDR3 is 14 amino acids. The V gene's germline CDR1 is DFQATT and CDR2 SNEGSKA (reference sequence). The DNA for the CDR3 is TGCAGTGCTAGTAGGACAGGGCTCAATCAGCCCCAGCATTTT. Protein sequence: CSASRTGLNQPQHF.

This clonotype came up a few times. The chain couples TRBV7-3 to TRBJ1-1; D is unresolved. From germline, CDR1 is SGHTA and CDR2 FQGTGA. The CDR3 spans 13 residues. V lost 5 bases and J 2 bases, leaving 9 bases between the germline ends. The CDR3 region has the DNA TGTGCCAGCAGCCCCAAAAGAAACACTGAAGCTTTCTTT. This encodes CASSPKRNTEAFF.

This clonotype was counted a few times. This chain uses TRBV12-3 or TRBV12-4 with TRBJ1-5; tentatively, D is TRBD1 (5 bases). V was clipped by 6 bases and J by 0 bases, with 12 bases between them. The CDR3 extends over 15 amino acids. CDR3 coding DNA: TGTGCCAGCAGATCCGACAGCAATAGCAATCAGCCCCAGCATTTT. This translates into CASRSDSNSNQPQHF.

This clonotype was recorded many times. The CDR3 protein is CASTVGGRGYEQYF. The CDR3 nucleotides read TGTGCCAGCACCGTTGGCGGGAGGGGGTACGAGCAGTACTTC. This chain joins TRBV28 and TRBJ2-7; 9 positions agree with TRBD2. The V gene's germline CDR1 is MDHEN and CDR2 SYDVKM. This CDR3 has 14 amino acids. With V trimmed by 7 bases and J by 4 bases, 8 bases remained unmatched.

A few counts support this clonotype. This chain connects TRBV2 to TRBJ2-1, with D possibly matching TRBD2 (8 bases). This CDR3 spans 16 amino acids. Per the germline V gene, CDR1 is SNHLY and CDR2 is FYNNEI. V was shortened by 6 bases and J by 8 bases, with 23 bases between the two germline ends. Here the CDR3 reads CASSEHIAGQGDEQFF. In DNA form, the CDR3 reads TGTGCCAGCAGCGAACATATAGCGGGGCAGGGGGATGAGCAGTTCTTC.